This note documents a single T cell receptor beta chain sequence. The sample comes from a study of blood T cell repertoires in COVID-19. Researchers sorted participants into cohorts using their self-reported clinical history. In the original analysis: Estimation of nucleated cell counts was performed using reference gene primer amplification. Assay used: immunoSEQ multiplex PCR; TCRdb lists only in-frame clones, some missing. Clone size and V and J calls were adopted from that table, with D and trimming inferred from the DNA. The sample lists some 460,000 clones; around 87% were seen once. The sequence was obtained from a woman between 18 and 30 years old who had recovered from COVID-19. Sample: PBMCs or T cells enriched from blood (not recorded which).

The CDR3 DNA reads as TGTGCCAGTACCCTAGCGACTAGCACAGATACGCAGTATTTT. It is translated as CASTLATSTDTQYF. J is TRBJ2-3 and V is TRBV19, with D perhaps matching TRBD2 (6 bases). The CDR3 contains 14 residues. Trimming took 7 bases from V and 0 from J, leaving 11 bases between them. Germline CDR1 is LNHDA and CDR2 is SQIVND (reference sequence).